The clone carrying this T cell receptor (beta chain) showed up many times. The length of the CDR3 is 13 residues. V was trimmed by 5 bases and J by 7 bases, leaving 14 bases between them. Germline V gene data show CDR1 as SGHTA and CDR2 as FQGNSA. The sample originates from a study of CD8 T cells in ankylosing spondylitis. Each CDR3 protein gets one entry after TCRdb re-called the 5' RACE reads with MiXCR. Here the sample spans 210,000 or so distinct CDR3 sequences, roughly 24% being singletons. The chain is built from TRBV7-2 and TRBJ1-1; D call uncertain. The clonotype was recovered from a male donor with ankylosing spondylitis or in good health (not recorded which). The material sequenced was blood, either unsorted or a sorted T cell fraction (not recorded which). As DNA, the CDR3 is TGTGCCAGCAGCCCAGGACGGAGGAATGAAGCTTTCTTT. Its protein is CASSPGRRNEAFF.